These 10 T cell receptor beta chains share one sample of origin, sequenced in a study of blood T cell repertoires in COVID-19. Clones were sequenced by immunoSEQ multiplex PCR, and TCRdb holds only the in-frame ones, with some missing. The sample lists under 200,000 clones, approximately 90% occurring once. The sequencing input was PBMCs or T cells enriched from blood (not recorded which). These receptors all come from a woman aged 40 to 55 in a cohort exposed to, infected with or recovered from COVID-19 (not recorded which).

The chain joins TRBV5-1 to TRBJ2-1; D is perhaps TRBD2 (6 bases). Germline V gene data show CDR1 as SGHRS and CDR2 as YFSETQ. The CDR3 is 12 amino acids. The V and J ends lost 2 bases and 10 bases respectively, with 10 bases between them. CDR3 nucleotides: TGCGCCAGCAGCTTAGGGGCGGGAGAGCAGTTCTTC. The encoded protein is CASSLGAGEQFF.

Only one count was recorded for this clone. The rearrangement uses TRBV4-3 and TRBJ1-1, with TRBD1 matching over 7 bases. V shed 1 base and J 4 bases; nucleotides not matched to a gene: 6. The CDR3 covers 15 residues. Germline V CDR1 and CDR2: LGHNA, YSLEER. The CDR3 DNA reads TGCGCCAGCAGCCAAGGACGACAGGGCTCCACTGAAGCTTTCTTT. Translation gives CASSQGRQGSTEAFF.

This chain links TRBV5-1 with TRBJ2-5; D is undetermined. The CDR3 spans 13 residues. Looked up from germline, CDR1 is SGHRS and CDR2 is YFSETQ. V was cut by 2 bases and J by 5 bases, with 10 bases left in between. As DNA, the CDR3 is TGCGCCAGCAGCTTCGGTCCTAGGGAGACCCAGTACTTC. This encodes CASSFGPRETQYF.

The chain links TRBV4-1 to TRBJ2-1; D unclear. The CDR3 consists of 17 residues. V was trimmed by 1 base and J by 2 bases, leaving 15 bases between them. The germline gives CDR1 MGHRA, CDR2 YSYEKL. This chain's CDR3 is CASSQVPRSATYNEQFF. The CDR3 DNA reads TGCGCCAGCAGCCAAGTGCCCAGAAGCGCGACCTACAATGAGCAGTTCTTC.

This clone was picked up one time. The V call is TRBV28, the J call TRBJ2-3; 13 bases align to TRBD2. V was pared by 10 bases and J by 0 bases, with 7 bases of the junction left unmatched. Germline CDR1 reads MDHEN; CDR2 reads SYDVKM. The CDR3 extends over 16 amino acids. CDR3: CAIGTSGDPSTDTQYF. In nucleotides, the CDR3 is TGTGCCATTGGGACTAGCGGGGACCCTAGCACAGATACGCAGTATTTT.

The rearrangement uses TRBV5-3 and TRBJ1-5; D gene ambiguous. TRBV5-3 is classed as an ORF, of uncertain function. Trimming took off 3 bases at V and 5 bases at J, with 3 bases between the two ends. The length of the CDR3 is 11 residues. CDR3 DNA sequence: TGTGCCAGAAGCTCGTATCAGCCCCAGCATTTT. It is translated as CARSSYQPQHF.

The V and J genes are TRBV5-1 and TRBJ1-2; 10 bases align to TRBD1. V dropped 3 bases and J dropped 6; count of bases not matched to a gene: 5. CDR1 is SGHRS, CDR2 YFSETQ, per germline. CDR3 size: 14 residues. CDR3 nucleotides: TGCGCCAGCAGCTACTCCGGGACAGGGGATGGCTACACCTTC. This sequence encodes CASSYSGTGDGYTF.

This clone was counted a single time. V and J are TRBV14 and TRBJ1-1, with a tentative D call TRBD1 (5 bases). Germline CDR1 reads SGHDN; CDR2 reads FVKESK. V was shortened by 0 bases and J by 0 bases, with 17 bases between the two germline ends. This CDR3 spans 18 amino acids. The CDR3 DNA sequence: TGTGCCAGCAGCCAAGACATCTCCTTGGGGCCGGTGAACACTGAAGCTTTCTTT. Its translation: CASSQDISLGPVNTEAFF.

The chain has TRBV5-1 and TRBJ1-3, with TRBD1 matching 11 bases. There are 20 residues in the CDR3. Germline trimming cut 4 bases from V and 2 bases from J; bases unmatched to any gene: 17. Germline V gene sequence: CDR1 SGHRS, CDR2 YFSETQ. CDR3: CASSRRHGLDRGPPGNTIYF. In DNA form, the CDR3 reads TGCGCCAGCAGCCGCCGACATGGCTTGGACAGGGGGCCACCTGGAAACACCATATATTTT. The variable domain in full, with the rest retrieved from reference TRBV5-1 and TRBJ1-3, is KAGVTQTPRYLIKTRGQQVTLSCSPISGHRSVSWYQQTPGQGLQFLFEYFSETQRNKGNFPGRFSGRQFSNSRSEMNVSTLELGDSALYLCASSRRHGLDRGPPGNTIYFGEGSWLTVV.

In this sample, this clone turned up once. The chain carries TRBV5-1 and TRBJ1-2, with D perhaps matching TRBD1 (6 bases). V was cut by 0 bases and J by 5 bases, with 14 bases left in between. The CDR3 runs to 15 residues. CDR1 SGHRS and CDR2 YFSETQ come from the germline V gene. Here the CDR3 DNA reads TGCGCCAGCAGCTTGGGTCCAGGGGACATTTATGGCTACACCTTC. Amino acid sequence: CASSLGPGDIYGYTF.